What follows are 13 T cell receptor beta chains derived from one specimen sequenced in a study of a mutant IDH1 vaccine in newly diagnosed glioma. Sample time point: week 35, safety follow-up. The study gave 300 ug of mutant IDH1 20-mer peptide per vaccine dose, with topical imiquimod. No antigen has been identified for these receptors. Only in-frame clones appear in the TCRdb table, and some are missing; sequencing was by immunoSEQ multiplex PCR. There are 53,000 or so clones in the sample; around 85% occur only once, and 5.5% to 8.5% lies in the top ten. This material consisted of PBMCs, taken from a glioma patient whose treatment included an IDH1 peptide vaccine. Receptors were obtained from a man aged 40-49 years with glioma.

The J gene is TRBJ2-7, the V gene TRBV5-1; perhaps TRBD1 as D (6 bases). Germline CDR1 is SGHRS and CDR2 is YFSETQ. The CDR3 has 14 residues. With 0 bases removed from V and 4 bases from J, the gap between germline ends came to 11 bases. The CDR3 spells CASSLVQGVYEQYF. The CDR3 DNA is TGCGCCAGCAGCTTGGTACAGGGCGTATACGAGCAGTACTTC.

The rearrangement links TRBV29-1 to TRBJ2-1; D not resolved. This CDR3 has 14 amino acids. V lost 0 bases and J 3 bases, leaving 9 bases between the germline ends. CDR1 SQVTM and CDR2 ANQGSEA come from the germline V gene. The CDR3 reads CSVEDAGSYNEQFF. CDR3 coding DNA: TGCAGCGTTGAAGATGCTGGCAGCTACAATGAGCAGTTCTTC.

This chain connects TRBV21-1 to TRBJ1-5. TRBV21-1 is designated a pseudogene. The CDR3 totals 16 residues. The CDR3 bases are TGTGCCAGCAGCAAAGCGCCTCGGGGGCTCAATCAGCCCCAGCATTTT. Its protein product is CASSKAPRGLNQPQHF.

This chain connects TRBV5-6 to TRBJ2-2; 8 bases are shared with TRBD2. The CDR3 length is 15 residues. From germline, CDR1 is SGHDT and CDR2 YYEEEE. V lost 4 bases, J lost 8 bases, and 10 bases stayed unmatched. CDR3 loop: CASSTTSVGLGELFF. The CDR3 DNA is TGTGCCAGCAGCACGACTAGCGTGGGTTTGGGGGAGCTGTTTTTT.

The chain links TRBV7-6 to TRBJ2-7; D is possibly TRBD1 (5 bases). V lost 1 base to trimming and J lost 3 bases, with 13 bases between them. The CDR3 consists of 15 residues. Germline values: CDR1 SGHVS, CDR2 FNYEAQ. CDR3 in DNA: TGTGCCAGCAGCTTAGGGTCAGGGTTCTTCTACGAGCAGTACTTC. The encoded protein is CASSLGSGFFYEQYF.

The chain uses TRBV4-1 and TRBJ2-7; 9 nucleotides match TRBD1. This CDR3 is 16 amino acids long. The ends lost 1 base at V and 3 bases at J; junction bases unmatched: 7. The germline V gene encodes CDR1 MGHRA and CDR2 YSYEKL. Here the CDR3 DNA reads TGCGCCAGCAGCCAAGGGACCGGGACAGGGCTCTACGAGCAGTACTTC. This sequence encodes CASSQGTGTGLYEQYF.

The chain is built from TRBV6-1 and TRBJ2-7, with D unresolved. V lost 2 bases and J lost 2, with 10 bases in between. There are 14 residues in the CDR3. CDR1 and CDR2 from the germline V gene are MNHNS and SASEGT. In DNA form, the CDR3 reads TGTGCCAGCAGTGAATTTTGGGCGACCTACGAGCAGTACTTC. It codes for CASSEFWATYEQYF.

This chain connects TRBV9 to TRBJ1-3; perhaps TRBD1 as D (5 bases). The CDR3 covers 15 residues. The germline V and J ends were trimmed by 0 bases and 4 bases, with 11 bases remaining between them. CDR1 and CDR2 from the germline V gene are SGDLS and YYNGEE. CDR3 in amino acids: CASSVAGLEGNTIYF. The CDR3 region has the DNA TGTGCCAGCAGCGTAGCAGGGTTAGAAGGAAACACCATATATTTT.

The chain employs TRBV27 and TRBJ1-6, with 9 bases aligning to TRBD1. This CDR3 has 15 residues. V gave up 7 bases and J gave up 9 bases; unmatched junction bases: 10. Germline-derived CDR1 and CDR2 are MNHEY and SMNVEV (reference sequence). The CDR3 loop reads CASTVAGTGFSPLHF. The CDR3 DNA reads TGTGCCAGCACAGTTGCGGGGACAGGGTTTTCACCCCTCCACTTT.

This clone was observed once. The rearrangement links TRBV25-1 to TRBJ1-2, with a weak D call TRBD1 (6 bases). Between the trimmed V and J ends, which lost 5 bases and 4 bases, there was a span of 14 bases. This CDR3 has 14 amino acids. The germline V gene has CDR1 MGHDK and CDR2 SYGVNS. CDR3 nucleotides: TGTGCCAGCAGTCCTCCCGGGGGCCTCTATGGCTACACCTTC. Amino acids: CASSPPGGLYGYTF.

The chain recombines TRBV6-1 with TRBJ1-2; TRBD1 aligns across 9 bases. CDR1 and CDR2 (germline): MNHNS, SASEGT. The CDR3 consists of 15 residues. J was trimmed by 6 bases and V by 1 base; bases with no gene match: 6. The CDR3, as DNA: TGTGCCAGCAGTGAAGTCTGGGACAGGGCTCATGGCTACACCTTC. Amino acid sequence: CASSEVWDRAHGYTF.

The chain joins TRBV29-1 to TRBJ2-7; 8 nucleotides agree with TRBD1. CDR3 length: 14 amino acids. V gave up 6 bases and J gave up 3 bases; unmatched junction bases: 10. Germline V gene data show CDR1 as SQVTM and CDR2 as ANQGSEA. The CDR3 region is CSVLGTGQDYEQYF. The CDR3 DNA reads as TGCAGCGTGCTCGGGACAGGCCAGGACTACGAGCAGTACTTC.

The J gene is TRBJ2-7, the V gene TRBV6-1, with 8 bases lining up with TRBD1. The V gene end was trimmed by 6 bases and the J gene end by 2 bases; junction bases not matched to a gene: 9. This CDR3 contains 15 residues. The germline V gene encodes CDR1 MNHNS and CDR2 SASEGT. CDR3 nucleotides: TGTGCCAGCAGGGGGCCCGGGACAGGCACCTACGAGCAGTACTTC. Its protein product is CASRGPGTGTYEQYF.